The text below deals with one T cell receptor (beta chain). The data originate from a study of T cell repertoires in cytomegalovirus infection. TCRdb re-analysed the reads in MiXCR, keeping a single row per CDR3 protein. The table has hundreds of thousands of distinct CDR3 sequences, approximately 24% seen once. The V and J ends lost 1 base and 2 bases, in that order; junction bases with no gene match: 4. This CDR3 region has 17 residues. Germline loops: CDR1 SEHNR, CDR2 FQNEAQ (reference sequence). This clonotype was sampled from a human donor in good health (CMV status not recorded). Some clones in this sample may be carry-over from other donors' samples. The chain uses TRBV7-9 and TRBJ2-1; 11 bases match TRBD2. The sample consisted of CD8+ T cells from PBMCs. CDR3 protein: CASSLDHSGGAYNEQFF. As DNA, the CDR3 is TGTGCCAGCAGCTTAGATCATAGCGGGGGGGCCTACAATGAGCAGTTCTTC.